What follows are 11 T cell receptor beta chains derived from one specimen sequenced in a study of cytomegalovirus exposure and HLA in healthy donors. Primers: 60 Vbeta forward and 13 Jbeta reverse. Some clones are missing from TCRdb's copy, which holds only in-frame ones; the method was immunoSEQ multiplex PCR. The repertoire holds over 60,000 clones, with about 70% as singletons. The sample taken for sequencing was PBMCs. Receptors originate from a man aged 18 to 29 in good health and CMV-seronegative.

This chain connects TRBV6-4 to TRBJ2-7, with D perhaps TRBD2 (5 bases). The germline V and J ends were trimmed by 6 bases and 3 bases, with 9 bases remaining between them. Germline V CDR1 and CDR2: MRHNA, SNTAGT. The length of the CDR3 is 12 residues. CDR3: CASRYGNYEQYV. In DNA, the CDR3 is TGTGCCAGCAGGTACGGGAACTACGAGCAGTACGTC.

The chain recombines TRBV5-1 with TRBJ2-3; 12 bases line up with TRBD2. V gave up 1 base and J gave up 1 base; unmatched junction bases: 7. The CDR3 runs 18 residues. Germline CDR1 is SGHRS and CDR2 is YFSETQ. The CDR3, as DNA: TGCGCCAGCAGCTTGCTCCTAGCGGGGGGGCATGGCACAGATACGCAGTATTTT. This sequence encodes CASSLLLAGGHGTDTQYF.

This clone was counted once. V usage is TRBV19 and J usage is TRBJ1-2; D perhaps matches TRBD1 (6 bases). CDR1 and CDR2 from the germline V gene are LNHDA and SQIVND (reference sequence). This CDR3 is 15 amino acids long. V lost 2 bases to trimming and J lost 1 base, with 11 bases between them. The CDR3 region has the DNA TGTGCCAGTAGTATAACAGGGACCAATAACTATGGCTACACCTTC. Protein product: CASSITGTNNYGYTF.

The chain carries TRBV5-8 and TRBJ2-5; D may be TRBD1 (6 bases). Looked up from germline, CDR1 is SGHTS and CDR2 is YDEGEE. The CDR3 totals 19 residues. V dropped 4 bases and J dropped 3 bases, with 28 bases sitting between them. DNA of the CDR3: TGTGCCAGCAGCCCCCCCGTCAGGGGTGGAACGGTTGTGAAAGAGACCCAGTACTTC. Protein: CASSPPVRGGTVVKETQYF. The complete variable domain, with remaining parts taken from reference TRBV5-8 and TRBJ2-5, reads EAGVTQSPTHLIKTRGQQATLRCSPISGHTSVYWYQQALGLGLQFLLWYDEGEERNRGNFPPRFSGRQFPNYSSELNVNALELEDSALYLCASSPPVRGGTVVKETQYFGPGTRLLVL.

The chain is built from TRBV5-1 and TRBJ2-2; 7 bases are a match to TRBD1. The J segment lost 4 bases and the V segment lost 4 bases, leaving 7 bases of the junction unmatched. Germline lookup yields CDR1 SGHRS and CDR2 YFSETQ. The CDR3 length is 15 residues. CDR3 sequence reads: CASSRPGQSTGELFF. For the CDR3, the DNA is TGCGCCAGCAGCAGGCCGGGACAGTCCACCGGGGAGCTGTTTTTT.

This rearrangement joins TRBV6-1 to TRBJ2-7, with D possibly matching TRBD1 (7 bases). Germline V gives CDR1 MNHNS, CDR2 SASEGT. With 4 bases removed from V and 0 bases from J, the gap between germline ends came to 13 bases. The CDR3 contains 15 residues. The CDR3 sequence is CASSGQGGLSYEQYF. The DNA of the CDR3 is TGTGCCAGCAGTGGTCAGGGGGGCCTCTCCTACGAGCAGTACTTC.

The chain links TRBV12-5 to TRBJ2-3; 10 bases fit TRBD2. This CDR3 contains 15 residues. The V gene's germline CDR1 is LGHNT and CDR2 FRNRAP. Germline trimming cut 6 bases from V and 2 bases from J; bases unmatched to any gene: 5. This CDR3 is CASGVSGGVTDTQYF. Here the CDR3 DNA reads TGTGCTAGTGGCGTAAGCGGGGGGGTCACAGATACGCAGTATTTT.

The chain carries TRBV30 and TRBJ1-1, with D unclear. Germline V gives CDR1 GTSNPN, CDR2 SVGIG (reference sequence). V lost 0 bases, J lost 5 bases, and 10 bases lay in between. CDR3 length: 13 residues. For the CDR3, the DNA is TGTGCCTGGAGTGTACGCCAGGAAACTGAAGCTTTCTTT. Its protein is CAWSVRQETEAFF.

This chain links TRBV19 with TRBJ2-3, with D possibly matching TRBD2 (6 bases). Trimming stripped 6 bases from V and 9 bases from J, with 25 bases between. The germline gives CDR1 LNHDA, CDR2 SQIVND (reference sequence). This CDR3 comprises 16 residues. CDR3 bases: TGTGCCAGTAGCCCGTGGGAGGCGGGCGCCTTATGGACGCAGTATTTT. Its protein product is CASSPWEAGALWTQYF.

V and J are TRBV15 and TRBJ2-7; 9 bases line up with TRBD1. V lost 0 bases to trimming and J lost 3 bases; unmatched junction nucleotides: 3. The CDR3 extends over 15 amino acids. CDR1 is LNHNV and CDR2 is YYDKDF in the germline V gene (reference sequence). The CDR3 sequence is CATSREVGQGYEQYF. The CDR3 DNA is TGTGCCACCAGCAGAGAGGTGGGACAGGGCTACGAGCAGTACTTC.

The chain carries TRBV9 and TRBJ2-6, with a possible D match to TRBD1 (6 bases). The CDR3 consists of 15 residues. Germline loops: CDR1 SGDLS, CDR2 YYNGEE. V lost 3 bases and J lost 2, with 9 bases in between. CDR3 coding DNA: TGTGCCAGCAGCGGGGGGACAACTGGGGCCAACGTCCTGACTTTC. Its translation: CASSGGTTGANVLTF.